What follows are 15 T cell receptor beta chains derived from one specimen sequenced in a study of shared clonotypes between healthy human individuals. The protocol was immunoSEQ multiplex PCR, while the TCRdb copy is restricted to in-frame clones and leaves out a portion. The data contain millions of clones, about 95% of them singletons. Naive CD8 cells comprised CD45RO-negative, CCR7-positively selected cells, excluding terminally differentiated effector memory CD45RA+ cells. Sequencing was done on a sample of naive CD8+ T cells sorted from blood. The receptors here all came from a man younger than 35 in good health.

The chain employs TRBV30 and TRBJ2-2; D is unresolved. In germline, CDR1 is GTSNPN, CDR2 SVGIG (reference sequence). The CDR3 loop spans 10 amino acids. V was cut by 5 bases and J by 7 bases, with 5 bases left in between. DNA for the CDR3: TGTGCCTGGGAGGTCGGGGAGCTGTTTTTT. Its protein is CAWEVGELFF.

The rearrangement joins TRBV27 to TRBJ2-2; D perhaps matches TRBD2 (6 bases). V was trimmed by 1 base and J by 0 bases, leaving 9 bases between them. Germline V gene sequence: CDR1 MNHEY, CDR2 SMNVEV (reference sequence). The CDR3 length is 16 residues. The CDR3 nucleotides read TGTGCCAGCAGTTTATTTGCGGGGACGAACACCGGGGAGCTGTTTTTT. This gives the protein CASSLFAGTNTGELFF.

In nucleotides, the CDR3 is TGTGCCAGCCGTGGAGTAGCGGGGTCCGGGGAGCTGTTTTTT. The encoded protein is CASRGVAGSGELFF. The genes are TRBV4-2 and TRBJ2-2; 8 nucleotides line up with TRBD2. CDR3 length: 14 residues. CDR1 is LGHNA, CDR2 YNFKEQ, per germline. V shed 8 bases and J 6 bases; nucleotides not matched to a gene: 8.

The chain carries TRBV5-6 and TRBJ2-7, with D maybe TRBD1 (5 bases). V gave up 1 base and J gave up 4 bases, with 15 bases separating them. The CDR3 runs 15 residues. Germline CDR1 and CDR2: SGHDT and YYEEEE. The CDR3 nucleotides read TGTGCCAGCAGCTTGATGAGCAGGGCCGGATACGAGCAGTACTTC. This translates into CASSLMSRAGYEQYF.

In its sample, this clone was seen once. This chain connects TRBV5-8 to TRBJ1-1; D is possibly TRBD1 (5 bases). The V end lost 4 bases, the J end lost 6 bases, and 16 bases lay between the germline ends. In germline, CDR1 is SGHTS, CDR2 YDEGEE. CDR3 length: 14 residues. The CDR3 protein is CASSRLFWGPEAFF. The CDR3 nucleotides read TGTGCCAGCAGCCGCCTTTTCTGGGGACCTGAAGCTTTCTTT.

This chain links TRBV25-1 with TRBJ1-6; TRBD1 is a possible D gene (6 bases). The CDR3 is 16 residues long. Germline V lookup: CDR1 MGHDK, CDR2 SYGVNS. Trimming pared 5 bases from V and 2 bases from J, leaving 13 bases between. DNA for the CDR3: TGTGCCAGCAGTCTTGGGACACCGACCTATAATTCACCCCTCCACTTT. This sequence encodes CASSLGTPTYNSPLHF. The variable domain in full, with the rest retrieved from reference TRBV25-1 and TRBJ1-6, is EADIYQTPRYLVIGTGKKITLECSQTMGHDKMYWYQQDPGMELHLIHYSYGVNSTEKGDLSSESTVSRIRTEHFPLTLESARPSHTSQYLCASSLGTPTYNSPLHFGNGTRLTVT.

Details on this clone: This same CDR3 is encoded by further DNA sequences in the sample. This chain joins TRBV6-5 and TRBJ2-1, with 7 bases fitting TRBD2. The germline gives CDR1 MNHEY, CDR2 SVGAGI. The V gene end was trimmed by 0 bases and the J gene end by 4 bases; junction bases not matched to a gene: 3. This CDR3 spans 15 amino acids. Written as DNA, the CDR3 is TGTGCCAGCAGTTACTCGGGGGAGGGATACAATGAGCAGTTCTTC. As protein: CASSYSGEGYNEQFF.

V usage is TRBV7-9 and J usage is TRBJ2-3; TRBD2 aligns across 7 bases. The germline CDR1 and CDR2 sequences are SEHNR and FQNEAQ (reference sequence). The CDR3 covers 14 residues. The V and J ends lost 7 bases and 3 bases, in that order; junction bases with no gene match: 7. CDR3 in amino acids: CASNPGGSTDTQYF. In nucleotides, the CDR3 is TGTGCCAGCAACCCCGGGGGGTCGACAGATACGCAGTATTTT.

This clone was observed once. Other DNA sequences within the sample encode an identical CDR3. The rearrangement uses TRBV2 and TRBJ2-7, with D possibly TRBD1 on 5 matching bases. Germline lookup yields CDR1 SNHLY and CDR2 FYNNEI. V lost 1 base to trimming and J lost 2 bases, with 6 bases between them. The CDR3 has 13 amino acids. CDR3 DNA sequence: TGTGCCAGCAGTGAAGGCAGGGCCTACGAGCAGTACTTC. It specifies CASSEGRAYEQYF.

The CDR3 bases are TGTGCCAGCAGTTTGGTGGGAGACTATGGCTACACCTTC. The encoded protein is CASSLVGDYGYTF. The chain is built from TRBV28 and TRBJ1-2; D is unclear. The germline gives CDR1 MDHEN, CDR2 SYDVKM. The CDR3 loop spans 13 amino acids. Trimming took off 3 bases at V and 3 bases at J, with 8 bases between the two ends.

V gene TRBV10-2 combines with J gene TRBJ2-7, with D hard to call. The CDR3 runs to 11 residues. Germline-derived CDR1 and CDR2 are WSHSY and SAAADI. Trimming cost V 3 bases and J 3 bases, with 3 bases left between them. The CDR3 nucleotides read TGCGCCAGCAGTGACCACTACGAGCAGTACTTC. Translated: CASSDHYEQYF.

The chain couples TRBV9 to TRBJ2-1; 7 bases align to TRBD2. This CDR3 comprises 15 residues. The germline V gene encodes CDR1 SGDLS and CDR2 YYNGEE. The V segment lost 0 bases and the J segment 6 bases; nucleotides outside the gene matches: 6. CDR3 nucleotide sequence: TGTGCCAGCAGCGTAGACGGGACGGGGGGCAATGAGCAGTTCTTC. As protein: CASSVDGTGGNEQFF.

This chain links TRBV19 with TRBJ1-5, with D unclear. Trimming removed 10 bases from V and 6 bases from J, with 7 bases in between. There are 10 residues in the CDR3. From germline, CDR1 is LNHDA and CDR2 SQIVND (reference sequence). CDR3 amino acids: CAIGSQPQHF. The CDR3, as DNA: TGTGCCATTGGGAGTCAGCCCCAGCATTTT.

CDR3 in amino acids: CASSASTSYEQFF. In nucleotides, the CDR3 is TGTGCCAGTAGTGCGTCGACTAGCTATGAGCAGTTCTTC. This rearrangement joins TRBV19 to TRBJ2-1, with 7 bases matching TRBD2. This CDR3 contains 13 residues. The germline V gene has CDR1 LNHDA and CDR2 SQIVND (reference sequence). The trim removed 5 bases at V and 8 bases at J, leaving 6 bases unmatched.

This chain joins TRBV5-6 and TRBJ1-2; perhaps TRBD1 as D (6 bases). The CDR3 has 12 amino acids. The germline V gene has CDR1 SGHDT and CDR2 YYEEEE. Trimming removed 3 bases at V and 12 bases at J, with 15 bases between. CDR3: CASSSPTGIHTF. The DNA of the CDR3 is TGTGCCAGCAGCTCCCCTACAGGGATCCACACCTTC.